What follows are 20 T cell receptor beta chains derived from one specimen sequenced in a study of cytotoxic CD8 clonotypes in ibrutinib-treated CLL. Libraries were prepared by immunoSEQ multiplex PCR; TCRdb keeps only in-frame clonotypes and omits some of them. The sample holds approximately 330,000 clones, around four fifths seen once. Sequencing used PBMCs, obtained before ibrutinib treatment. All receptors come from a human donor with chronic lymphocytic leukemia.

This clone appeared a few times. This chain connects TRBV7-9 to TRBJ2-2; D not resolved. The V and J ends lost 0 bases and 4 bases respectively, with 3 bases between them. The germline gives CDR1 SEHNR, CDR2 FQNEAQ (reference sequence). This CDR3 contains 13 residues. In DNA form, the CDR3 reads TGTGCCAGCAGCTTAGCGACCACCGGGGAGCTGTTTTTT. Translation: CASSLATTGELFF.

The V and J genes are TRBV18 and TRBJ2-7; 7 bases match TRBD2. Germline V gene lookup returns CDR1 KGHSH and CDR2 LQKENI. J was trimmed by 5 bases and V by 6 bases; bases with no gene match: 10. The CDR3 is 14 residues long. CDR3 loop: CASSPVSGRNEQYF. The CDR3 DNA reads TGTGCCAGCTCTCCTGTATCCGGGAGGAACGAGCAGTACTTC.

V usage is TRBV30 and J usage is TRBJ2-4; 8 bases fit TRBD2. This CDR3 spans 12 amino acids. With V trimmed by 2 bases and J by 11 bases, 5 bases remained unmatched. Germline assignment: CDR1 GTSNPN and CDR2 SVGIG (reference sequence). CDR3 bases: TGTGCCTGGAGTCCCGGGGGGGACTTTCAGTACTTC. Translation: CAWSPGGDFQYF. Based on the CDR3 plus reference TRBV30 and TRBJ2-4, the full variable domain is SQTIHQWPATLVQPVGSPLSLECTVEGTSNPNLYWYRQAAGRGLQLLFYSVGIGQISSEVPQNLSASRPQDRQFILSSKKLLLSDSGFYLCAWSPGGDFQYFGAGTRLSVL.

The genes are TRBV25-1 and TRBJ1-2, with a possible D match to TRBD1 (5 bases). The CDR3 length is 17 residues. Trimming stripped 4 bases from V and 7 bases from J, with 25 bases between. Germline lookup yields CDR1 MGHDK and CDR2 SYGVNS. The DNA of the CDR3 is TGTGCCAGCAGTGGCCCCGACTTGGTTGGAGGGGCGAGTGGCTACACCTTC. Protein product: CASSGPDLVGGASGYTF.

J is TRBJ2-3 and V is TRBV29-1; maybe TRBD2 (6 bases). Trimming shortened V by 4 bases and J by 3 bases, and 14 bases separated the two germline ends. Germline lookup yields CDR1 SQVTM and CDR2 ANQGSEA. This CDR3 comprises 14 residues. The chain's CDR3 is CSVAVSGVTDTQYF. The CDR3 DNA reads as TGCAGCGTTGCCGTTAGCGGCGTGACAGATACGCAGTATTTT.

This clone was seen more than once but under ten times. The V call is TRBV6-5, the J call TRBJ2-2; 8 bases are a match to TRBD1. J gave up 3 bases and V 7 bases, and 7 bases lay outside the gene matches. This CDR3 is built from 15 residues. Per germline, CDR1 MNHEY and CDR2 SVGAGI. The chain's CDR3 is CASTRDRIDTGELFF. CDR3 nucleotides: TGTGCCAGCACTCGGGACAGGATTGACACCGGGGAGCTGTTTTTT.

Remarks on this clone: The sample contains more than one DNA sequence encoding this CDR3. The CDR3 bases are TGTGCCAGCAGCTTAGGGACTAGCGGAACCTACGAGCAGTACTTC. Its translation is CASSLGTSGTYEQYF. V gene TRBV11-2 combines with J gene TRBJ2-7; 10 positions match TRBD2. J gave up 2 bases and V 1 base, and 2 bases lay outside the gene matches. The CDR3 has 15 amino acids. Germline CDR1 is SGHAT and CDR2 is FQNNGV.

V usage is TRBV21-1 and J usage is TRBJ2-1; no check of the table's D call, TRBD2, against the DNA was made. TRBV21-1 corresponds to a pseudogene. The CDR3 sequence is 16 residues long. In nucleotides, the CDR3 is TGTGCCAGCAGCATAAGGCTAGCGGGAGCTTGCAATGAGCAGTTCTTC. It codes for CASSIRLAGACNEQFF.

The chain links TRBV28 to TRBJ1-1; D is unclear. The V end lost 6 bases, the J end lost 5 bases, and 4 bases lay between the germline ends. Germline-derived CDR1 and CDR2 are MDHEN and SYDVKM. The CDR3 is 10 residues long. DNA of the CDR3: TGTGCCAGCAGCTCGACTGAAGCTTTCTTT. As protein: CASSSTEAFF.

J is TRBJ2-7 and V is TRBV2; 7 positions agree with TRBD1. The germline CDR1 and CDR2 sequences are SNHLY and FYNNEI. The CDR3 is 13 residues long. J was trimmed by 3 bases and V by 7 bases; bases with no gene match: 6. The CDR3 loop reads CASMGQLNYEQYF. In nucleotides, the CDR3 is TGTGCCAGCATGGGACAGCTAAACTACGAGCAGTACTTC.

This sequence joins TRBV2 and TRBJ1-1, with D perhaps matching TRBD1 (6 bases). CDR3 length: 13 residues. The V and J ends lost 9 bases and 5 bases respectively, with 16 bases between them. The germline V gene has CDR1 SNHLY and CDR2 FYNNEI. CDR3 residues: CASYRASGTEAFF. In nucleotides, the CDR3 is TGTGCCAGTTACAGGGCCTCAGGGACTGAAGCTTTCTTT. Full variable domain (remainder filled in from reference TRBV2 and TRBJ1-1): EPEVTQTPSHQVTQMGQEVILRCVPISNHLYFYWYRQILGQKVEFLVSFYNNEISEKSEIFDDQFSVERPDGSNFTLKIRSTKLEDSAMYFCASYRASGTEAFFGQGTRLTVV.

The chain recombines TRBV27 with TRBJ2-1; 9 bases line up with TRBD1. Unmatched junction bases numbered 11, after V lost 5 bases and J lost 9 bases. Germline V gene data show CDR1 as MNHEY and CDR2 as SMNVEV (reference sequence). The CDR3 runs to 15 residues. Here the CDR3 DNA reads TGTGCCAGCAGTCCGCGACAGGGGGAGGTTCGTGAGCAGTTCTTC. Its protein is CASSPRQGEVREQFF.

The chain joins TRBV5-1 to TRBJ2-5; D unresolved. Germline V lookup: CDR1 SGHRS, CDR2 YFSETQ. Trimming took 4 bases from V and 0 from J, leaving 7 bases between them. This CDR3 contains 13 residues. The CDR3 sequence is CASSGRNQETQYF. The CDR3 DNA follows: TGCGCCAGCAGCGGGCGGAACCAAGAGACCCAGTACTTC.

The gene calls are TRBV4-3 and TRBJ1-4; D might be TRBD1 (5 bases). V dropped 1 base and J dropped 5 bases, with 26 bases sitting between them. Looked up from germline, CDR1 is LGHNA and CDR2 is YSLEER. CDR3 length: 20 amino acids. CDR3 residues: CASSQVPVPTVSPLNEKLFF. The CDR3 DNA is TGCGCCAGCAGCCAAGTACCGGTGCCGACAGTATCACCTTTAAATGAAAAACTGTTTTTT.

The CDR3 region is CAWSGLQVTGELFF. Here the CDR3 DNA reads TGTGCCTGGAGTGGGCTACAGGTCACCGGGGAGCTGTTTTTT. The chain links TRBV30 to TRBJ2-2; D is perhaps TRBD1 (5 bases). V was clipped by 1 base and J by 4 bases, with 10 bases between them. The germline CDR1 and CDR2 sequences are GTSNPN and SVGIG (reference sequence). The CDR3 runs 14 residues.

Written as DNA, the CDR3 is TGTGCCAGCAACGTAGACAGCGCCGGGGAGCTGTTTTTT. Translated: CASNVDSAGELFF. This chain links TRBV7-2 with TRBJ2-2, with TRBD1 as a possible D gene (5 bases). This CDR3 has 13 amino acids. Germline loops: CDR1 SGHTA, CDR2 FQGNSA. Trimming cost V 7 bases and J 6 bases, with 12 bases left between them.

The rearrangement joins TRBV27 to TRBJ2-1; 8 bases align to TRBD2. V shed 5 bases, J shed 9 bases, and the junction held 12 bases outside the gene matches. Per germline, CDR1 MNHEY and CDR2 SMNVEV (reference sequence). The CDR3 has 15 amino acids. CDR3 sequence reads: CASSKTTGLAAEQFF. The CDR3 nucleotides are TGTGCCAGCAGTAAAACGACTGGACTAGCTGCTGAGCAGTTCTTC.

Written as DNA, the CDR3 is TGTGCCAGCAGTGTTGAGGGGAATCAGCCCCAGCATTTT. It encodes CASSVEGNQPQHF. V and J are TRBV6-4 and TRBJ1-5; a weak D match, TRBD1 (5 bases). Per the germline V gene, CDR1 is MRHNA and CDR2 is SNTAGT. V dropped 4 bases and J dropped 4 bases, with 8 bases sitting between them. This CDR3 is built from 13 residues.

The CDR3 region is CASSYPSGSRTDTQYF. DNA of the CDR3: TGTGCCAGCAGTTACCCGAGCGGGAGTAGGACAGATACGCAGTATTTT. The chain recombines TRBV6-6 with TRBJ2-3; TRBD2 matches 8 bases. The CDR3 runs 16 residues. The J segment lost 3 bases and the V segment lost 2 bases, leaving 7 bases of the junction unmatched. Germline V gene data show CDR1 as MNHNY and CDR2 as SVGAGI (reference sequence).

The chain joins TRBV2 to TRBJ2-1, with TRBD2 matching over 7 bases. Germline trimming cut 7 bases from V and 3 bases from J; bases unmatched to any gene: 12. The germline V gene encodes CDR1 SNHLY and CDR2 FYNNEI. The CDR3 extends over 16 amino acids. The CDR3 region has the DNA TGTGCCAGCAACGCCAGAGACGGGAGGTACTACAATGAGCAGTTCTTC. Translation: CASNARDGRYYNEQFF. Full variable domain (rest looked up from reference TRBV2 and TRBJ2-1): EPEVTQTPSHQVTQMGQEVILRCVPISNHLYFYWYRQILGQKVEFLVSFYNNEISEKSEIFDDQFSVERPDGSNFTLKIRSTKLEDSAMYFCASNARDGRYYNEQFFGPGTRLTVL.